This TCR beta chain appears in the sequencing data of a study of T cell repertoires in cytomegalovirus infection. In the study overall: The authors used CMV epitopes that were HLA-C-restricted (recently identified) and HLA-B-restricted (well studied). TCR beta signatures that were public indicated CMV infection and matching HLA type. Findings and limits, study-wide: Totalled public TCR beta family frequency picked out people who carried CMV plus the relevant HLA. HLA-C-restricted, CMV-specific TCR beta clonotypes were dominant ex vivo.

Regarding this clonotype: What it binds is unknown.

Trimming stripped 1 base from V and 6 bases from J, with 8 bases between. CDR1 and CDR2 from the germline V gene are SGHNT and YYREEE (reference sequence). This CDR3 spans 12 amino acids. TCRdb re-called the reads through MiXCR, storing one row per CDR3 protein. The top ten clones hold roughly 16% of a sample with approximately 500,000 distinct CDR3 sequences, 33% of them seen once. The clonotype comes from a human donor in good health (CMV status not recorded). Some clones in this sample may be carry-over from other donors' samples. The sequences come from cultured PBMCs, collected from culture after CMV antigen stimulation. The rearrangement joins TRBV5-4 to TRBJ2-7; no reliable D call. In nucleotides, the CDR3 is TGTGCCAGCAGCTTGCAGCGAGGCGAGCAGTACGTC. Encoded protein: CASSLQRGEQYV.